These T cell receptor beta chains were read from a single sample in a study of cytotoxic CD8 clonotypes in ibrutinib-treated CLL. The method was immunoSEQ multiplex PCR; TCRdb's version includes in-frame clones alone and lacks a portion of them. The sample shows roughly 190,000 clones, around 70% of them seen only once. The sequences come from PBMCs, collected after 24 months of ibrutinib treatment. Receptors originate from a human donor with chronic lymphocytic leukemia. Each CDR3 is given with its conserved first and last residue. Each record gives: D gene, V gene, J gene, clone size, CDR3 DNA, CDR3 protein. The D gene is left open where the match is weak. Some rows mark clone size as missing; the rest say once, few, many or name a class of expanded clone.

>.|TRBV6-6|TRBJ2-1|.
TGTGCCAGCAGTTTACAGTTGTACAATGAGCAGTTCTTC
CASSLQLYNEQFF
>TRBD1|TRBV5-6|TRBJ2-5|.
TGTGCCAGCAGATCGGACAGGGGGTACCAAGAGACCCAGTACTTC
CASRSDRGYQETQYF
>TRBD2|TRBV5-1|TRBJ2-5|.
TGCGCCAGCAGCTTGGCCGGGCTAGCGGGAGTAGAGACCCAGTACTTC
CASSLAGLAGVETQYF
>.|TRBV15|TRBJ1-1|.
TGTGCCACCAGCAGAGGTTGGAACACTGAAGCTTTCTTT
CATSRGWNTEAFF
>TRBD2|TRBV6-1|TRBJ2-5|.
TGTGCCAGCAGTGAAACTAGGACTAGCGGGAGACAGACCCAGTACTTC
CASSETRTSGRQTQYF
>.|TRBV2|TRBJ2-3|few
TGTGCCACCCCGAGGGGGGGGAGCACAGATACGCAGTATTTT
CATPRGGSTDTQYF
>.|TRBV25-1|TRBJ1-1|.
TGTGCCAGCAGTGTCCTGGGACCTACGAACACTGAAGCTTTCTTT
CASSVLGPTNTEAFF
>.|TRBV30|TRBJ1-2|.
TGTGCCTGGAGAACACTCCGCGGGACCCCAAGGGGCTACACCTTC
CAWRTLRGTPRGYTF
>.|TRBV5-1|TRBJ2-5|.
TGCGCCAGCAGCTCACAGGGGAGGGAAGAGACCCAGTACTTC
CASSSQGREETQYF
>.|TRBV15|TRBJ2-7|.
TGTGCCACCAGCGTCGGTTACGAGCAGTACTTC
CATSVGYEQYF
>.|TRBV11-2|TRBJ2-3|few
TGTGCCAGCAGCCTCACCGGGCACCTCAGCACAGATACGCAGTATTTT
CASSLTGHLSTDTQYF
>.|TRBV7-6|TRBJ2-5|.
TGTGCCAGCAGCTTAGTGACGGAACAAGAGACCCAGTACTTC
CASSLVTEQETQYF
>.|TRBV6-5|TRBJ1-1|.
TGTGCCAGCAGTTACGCGGGACACCCGAACACTGAAGCTTTCTTT
CASSYAGHPNTEAFF
>TRBD1|TRBV2|TRBJ1-5|.
TGTGCCACCCGAAGAGACGGGACAGGGGGAGAGCAGCCCCAGCATTTT
CATRRDGTGGEQPQHF
>TRBD1|TRBV5-1|TRBJ2-1|few
TGCGCCAGCAGCTTCCGGGACAGCTCCTACAATGAGCAGTTCTTC
CASSFRDSSYNEQFF
>.|TRBV7-9|TRBJ2-1|.
TGTGCCAGCAGCTTAGTGGCGGAGAAGTCTTATGAGCAGTTCTTC
CASSLVAEKSYEQFF
>.|TRBV6-1|TRBJ1-5|once
TGTGCCAGCAGCCAGGGGTTCCATCAGCCCCAGCATTTT
CASSQGFHQPQHF
>.|TRBV29-1|TRBJ2-1|.
TGCAGCGTTGAAGGGACACTAGACAATGAGCAGTTCTTC
CSVEGTLDNEQFF
>TRBD2|TRBV7-6|TRBJ2-5|.
TGTGCCAGCAGCTTAGGAGGAGGCGGGAGCTGGGAGACCCAGTACTTC
CASSLGGGGSWETQYF
>TRBD2|TRBV9|TRBJ2-5|.
TGTGCCAGCAGCGCCCCGGCGGGGAGGGAGTACCAAGAGACCCAGTACTTC
CASSAPAGREYQETQYF
>.|TRBV4-1|TRBJ2-1|.
TGCGCCAGCAGCCGCGAGAACAATGAGCAGTTCTTC
CASSRENNEQFF
>TRBD2|TRBV9|TRBJ2-1|.
TGTGCCAGCAGCGCCGGGGGTAGCGGGATAGTTGAGCAGTTCTTC
CASSAGGSGIVEQFF
>.|TRBV7-2|TRBJ2-1|.
TGTGCCAGCAGCTTCTTCTCTACTATCTACAATGAGCAGTTCTTC
CASSFFSTIYNEQFF
>.|TRBV7-2|TRBJ2-1|.
TGTGCCAGCAGCTCCGACAGGTGGTCCTACAATGAGCAGTTCTTC
CASSSDRWSYNEQFF
>.|TRBV7-3|TRBJ2-2|.
TGTGCCAGCTCTTTTTCCCGGAACACCGGGGAGCTGTTTTTT
CASSFSRNTGELFF
>TRBD1|TRBV5-1|TRBJ2-5|.
TGCGCCAGCAGCTTCAGGGGACAGTTCCAAGAGACCCAGTACTTC
CASSFRGQFQETQYF
>TRBD1|TRBV28|TRBJ2-5|.
TGTGCCAGCAGCTATAGGACAGGAAGAGAGACCCAGTACTTC
CASSYRTGRETQYF
>.|TRBV4-1|TRBJ1-2|.
TGCGCCAGCAGCCAAGGTCCCCTGACTCCCGCATATGGCTACACCTTC
CASSQGPLTPAYGYTF
>.|TRBV7-9|TRBJ2-7|.
TGTGCCAGCAGCTTCAACGGCTACGAGCAGTACTTC
CASSFNGYEQYF